This T cell receptor (beta chain) was documented in a study of T-cell reconstitution after alpha-beta-depleted transplantation in children. Unique molecular identifiers were incorporated during preparation of the TCRbeta library. TCRdb reanalysed the PCR reads using MiXCR and keeps one entry per CDR3 protein. The sample shows 490,000 or so distinct CDR3 sequences, under 15% of them seen only once. V was pared by 0 bases and J by 8 bases, with 6 bases of the junction left unmatched. CDR3 length: 15 residues. CDR1 is SGHRS, CDR2 YFSETQ, per germline. This clonotype appeared a few times. The material was PBMCs from the stem cell graft donor, obtained from the stem cell graft. The J gene is TRBJ2-2, the V gene TRBV5-1; 8 nucleotides line up with TRBD2. This clonotype was obtained from a human donor who donated a stem cell graft to a child with combined immunodeficiency. The CDR3 reads CASSLVLAGSGELFF. CDR3 DNA: TGCGCCAGCAGCTTGGTATTAGCGGGAAGTGGGGAGCTGTTTTTT.